Below are 8 T cell receptor beta chains sequenced from a single sample in a study of shared clonotypes between healthy human individuals. Profiling relied on immunoSEQ multiplex PCR, and the TCRdb table lists in-frame clones only, not all of them. The sample lists around 2.3 million clones; approximately 96% were seen once. The source material was naive CD4+ T cells sorted from blood. Subset in this sample: CD45RA+ positively selected. Every receptor here comes from a man aged 18 to 35 in good health.

This chain uses TRBV6-1 with TRBJ2-2, with a possible D match to TRBD1 (6 bases). The CDR3 extends over 13 amino acids. Germline V CDR1 and CDR2: MNHNS, SASEGT. Trimming cost V 6 bases and J 6 bases, with 11 bases left between them. CDR3 nucleotides: TGTGCCAGCAGCCAGGGGCGGGCCGGGGAGCTGTTTTTT. Encoded protein: CASSQGRAGELFF.

This chain joins TRBV11-2 and TRBJ2-7, with TRBD2 identical over 14 bases. Per the germline V gene, CDR1 is SGHAT and CDR2 is FQNNGV. The CDR3 is 15 amino acids. V shed 4 bases, J shed 3 bases, and the junction held 2 bases outside the gene matches. CDR3 DNA: TGTGCCAGCAGCTGGGGACTAGCGGGAGTCTACGAGCAGTACTTC. Translating it yields CASSWGLAGVYEQYF.

The chain is built from TRBV30 and TRBJ1-5; no definite D call. The germline gives CDR1 GTSNPN, CDR2 SVGIG (reference sequence). This CDR3 region has 14 residues. The ends were cut back, 3 bases at V and 2 bases at J, with 11 bases in the middle. Here the CDR3 DNA reads TGTGCCTGGAGCGGAGGGAACGGCAATCAGCCCCAGCATTTT. Translated: CAWSGGNGNQPQHF.

The chain uses TRBV27 and TRBJ1-5; unclear D gene. Germline CDR1 is MNHEY and CDR2 is SMNVEV (reference sequence). The CDR3 has 19 residues. V was trimmed by 6 bases and J by 2 bases, leaving 26 bases between them. CDR3 nucleotides: TGTGCCAGCAGCTCTCTGGGAGGGCGCGGAGGTTACGGCAATCAGCCCCAGCATTTT. Its protein product is CASSSLGGRGGYGNQPQHF.

Note on this clone: Other nucleotide sequences from this sample produce the same CDR3. The chain has TRBV29-1 and TRBJ2-7; tentatively, D is TRBD1 or TRBD2 (5 bases each). The ends were cut back, 4 bases at V and 1 base at J, with 8 bases in the middle. CDR1 is SQVTM, CDR2 ANQGSEA, per germline. This CDR3 has 12 residues. The DNA for the CDR3 is TGCAGCGTTGGGGACGGGTCCTACGAGCAGTACTTC. This translates into CSVGDGSYEQYF.

In this sample, this clone turned up a few times. V gene TRBV7-9 combines with J gene TRBJ1-1, with D unclear. Germline V lookup: CDR1 SEHNR, CDR2 FQNEAQ (reference sequence). This CDR3 contains 10 residues. Deletions cut 2 bases from V and 9 bases from J, with 4 bases between. The CDR3 DNA reads TGTGCCAGCAGCTTATCTCAAGCTTTCTTT. Protein: CASSLSQAFF. Full variable domain (outside the CDR3, taken from reference TRBV7-9 and TRBJ1-1): DTGVSQNPRHKITKRGQNVTFRCDPISEHNRLYWYRQTLGQGPEFLTYFQNEAQLEKSRLLSDRFSAERPKGSFSTLEIQRTEQGDSAMYLCASSLSQAFFGQGTRLTVV.

Note on this clone: At the DNA level, this CDR3 is encoded by other sequences in the same sample as well. The CDR3 nucleotides are TGTGCCAGCAGGCAGGGACGAAACACTGAAGCTTTCTTT. Its protein is CASRQGRNTEAFF. This chain uses TRBV6-5 with TRBJ1-1; D perhaps matches TRBD1 (5 bases). The CDR3 is 13 residues long. CDR1 is MNHEY, CDR2 SVGAGI, per germline. Between the trimmed V and J ends, which lost 6 bases and 2 bases, there was a span of 10 bases.

A word on this clone: Other DNA sequences in the sample encode the same CDR3. The chain couples TRBV5-1 to TRBJ2-7; TRBD1 matches 9 bases. Germline values: CDR1 SGHRS, CDR2 YFSETQ. J gave up 3 bases and V 4 bases, and 8 bases lay outside the gene matches. The CDR3 length is 15 residues. The CDR3 reads CASSLGGTGFYEQYF. The CDR3 DNA is TGCGCCAGCAGCCTAGGAGGGACAGGGTTCTACGAGCAGTACTTC.